This entry lists 15 T cell receptor beta chains sequenced from one sample in a study of identical twins. TCRdb reprocessed the 5' RACE reads with MiXCR, giving one entry per CDR3 protein. The repertoire holds 600,000 to 850,000 distinct CDR3 sequences, 18% seen once, with 13% in the top ten. The same data also contributed to another study, on T cells expressing NK-cell markers.

What was sequenced was PBMCs. All receptors derive from a woman aged 18-30 years in good health.

The chain links TRBV27 to TRBJ2-1; D is uncertain. V was pared by 2 bases and J by 3 bases, with 8 bases between. The CDR3 is 14 amino acids. From germline, CDR1 is MNHEY and CDR2 SMNVEV (reference sequence). CDR3 DNA sequence: TGTGCCAGCAGTTTACGACGGCTCTACAATGAGCAGTTCTTC. Translation gives CASSLRRLYNEQFF.

The gene calls are TRBV15 and TRBJ1-1; no clear D gene. Germline V gives CDR1 LNHNV, CDR2 YYDKDF (reference sequence). V lost 0 bases and J lost 5, with 7 bases in between. The CDR3 totals 13 residues. CDR3 bases: TGTGCCACCAGCAGAGAGACGGGGACTGAAGCTTTCTTT. Its protein is CATSRETGTEAFF.

The V gene is TRBV5-1, the J gene TRBJ2-7; D is perhaps TRBD2 (6 bases). The V gene's germline CDR1 is SGHRS and CDR2 YFSETQ. Trimming took 0 bases from V and 2 from J, leaving 12 bases between them. There are 15 residues in the CDR3. CDR3 in amino acids: CASSLAAGRAYEQYF. The CDR3 nucleotides are TGCGCCAGCAGCTTGGCGGCGGGGAGAGCCTACGAGCAGTACTTC. Full variable domain (missing parts from reference TRBV5-1 and TRBJ2-7): KAGVTQTPRYLIKTRGQQVTLSCSPISGHRSVSWYQQTPGQGLQFLFEYFSETQRNKGNFPGRFSGRQFSNSRSEMNVSTLELGDSALYLCASSLAAGRAYEQYFGPGTRLTVT.

The chain is built from TRBV11-2 and TRBJ2-7; D is perhaps TRBD2 (6 bases). Germline-derived CDR1 and CDR2 are SGHAT and FQNNGV. V lost 1 base, J lost 2 bases, and 12 bases lay in between. CDR3 length: 15 residues. The CDR3 spells CASSLAGVGAYEQYF. In nucleotides, the CDR3 is TGTGCCAGCAGCTTAGCGGGAGTGGGCGCCTACGAGCAGTACTTC.

This clonotype was counted between two and nine times. The rearrangement joins TRBV30 to TRBJ2-3; TRBD1 might be the D (6 bases). This CDR3 region has 14 residues. The germline gives CDR1 GTSNPN, CDR2 SVGIG (reference sequence). V lost 2 bases and J 3 bases, leaving 12 bases between the germline ends. CDR3 amino acids: CAWSQGLGTDTQYF. The CDR3 nucleotides are TGTGCCTGGAGTCAGGGGCTTGGGACAGATACGCAGTATTTT.

In its sample, this clonotype was seen many times. The J gene is TRBJ2-3, the V gene TRBV7-8; TRBD2 agrees at 15 bases. This CDR3 comprises 17 residues. Unmatched junction bases numbered 6, after V lost 5 bases and J lost 3 bases. Per germline, CDR1 SGHVS and CDR2 FQNEAQ. The CDR3 DNA follows: TGTGCCAGCAGCCCTCGGACTAGCGGGAGGGTGACAGATACGCAGTATTTT. It translates to CASSPRTSGRVTDTQYF.

There are a few counts of this clonotype. The chain combines TRBV6-1 with TRBJ2-3; 9 bases match TRBD2. This CDR3 spans 16 amino acids. The germline gives CDR1 MNHNS, CDR2 SASEGT. Germline trimming cut 3 bases from V and 2 bases from J; bases unmatched to any gene: 6. CDR3 in amino acids: CASSDRGGAITDTQYF. CDR3 in DNA: TGTGCCAGCAGTGATCGCGGGGGGGCGATCACAGATACGCAGTATTTT.

The rearrangement joins TRBV3-1 to TRBJ2-5, with 10 bases matching TRBD1. V lost 4 bases and J lost 5; bases outside the gene matches: 7. Germline CDR1 and CDR2: LGHDT and YNNKEL (reference sequence). This CDR3 spans 15 amino acids. The CDR3 DNA is TGTGCCAGCAGCCCCCTGACAGGGGGCGGGGAGACCCAGTACTTC. It encodes CASSPLTGGGETQYF.

This clonotype has a handful of counts. The chain joins TRBV10-3 to TRBJ1-2; TRBD1 aligns across 9 bases. Per the germline V gene, CDR1 is ENHRY and CDR2 is SYGVKD. V trimming: 6 bases; J trimming: 4 bases; junction bases outside the gene matches: 6. The CDR3 runs 14 residues. CDR3 sequence (DNA): TGTGCCATCAGCGAACAGACAGGGGGCTATGGCTACACCTTC. This gives the protein CAISEQTGGYGYTF.

J is TRBJ2-7 and V is TRBV2, with 7 positions matching TRBD1. Unmatched junction bases numbered 11, after V lost 6 bases and J lost 0 bases. The CDR3 length is 16 residues. Per the germline V gene, CDR1 is SNHLY and CDR2 is FYNNEI. The CDR3 DNA reads TGTGCCAGCAGCCCGACAGGGCCGACCATCTCCTACGAGCAGTACTTC. The encoded protein is CASSPTGPTISYEQYF.

This clonotype was recorded a few times. The rearrangement uses TRBV18 and TRBJ2-5, with 9 bases lining up with TRBD2. CDR1 is KGHSH and CDR2 is LQKENI in the germline V gene. Unmatched junction bases numbered 4, after V lost 3 bases and J lost 2 bases. The CDR3 is made up of 15 amino acids. The CDR3 is CASSPPSGAQETQYF. DNA of the CDR3: TGTGCCAGCTCACCTCCTAGCGGGGCACAAGAGACCCAGTACTTC.

This clonotype was observed a few times. The chain carries TRBV28 and TRBJ1-6; tentative D call: TRBD1 (6 bases). This CDR3 has 14 residues. The germline gives CDR1 MDHEN, CDR2 SYDVKM. V was clipped by 6 bases and J by 9 bases, with 15 bases between them. CDR3 protein: CASRVQGRGSPLHF. The CDR3 region has the DNA TGTGCCAGCAGAGTACAGGGTAGGGGTTCACCCCTCCACTTT.

The rearrangement uses TRBV27 and TRBJ2-7; D gene ambiguous. The CDR3 consists of 12 residues. Deletions cut 5 bases from V and 2 bases from J, with 7 bases between. From germline, CDR1 is MNHEY and CDR2 SMNVEV (reference sequence). CDR3 protein: CASSSVPYEQYF. In nucleotides, the CDR3 is TGTGCCAGCAGTAGCGTCCCCTACGAGCAGTACTTC.

This clonotype was recorded a few times. This may be a read error: a much more frequent sequence differs by one nucleotide. The V call is TRBV7-6, the J call TRBJ1-1; D not resolved. Looked up from germline, CDR1 is SGHVS and CDR2 is FNYEAQ. V gave up 3 bases and J gave up 0 bases, with 5 bases separating them. The CDR3 is 13 residues long. The DNA of the CDR3 is TGTGCCAGCAGCTTTGCCATGAACACTGAAGCTTTCTTT. Its protein product is CASSFAMNTEAFF.

This clonotype was observed at least ten times. The chain joins TRBV18 to TRBJ2-6; possible D gene TRBD1, 5 bases. CDR1 KGHSH and CDR2 LQKENI come from the germline V gene. The V and J ends lost 5 bases and 0 bases respectively, with 14 bases between them. There are 17 residues in the CDR3. The CDR3 region has the DNA TGTGCCAGCTCATTAGACCGACAGTTCTCTGGGGCCAACGTCCTGACTTTC. This gives the protein CASSLDRQFSGANVLTF.